The sequence of this T cell receptor (beta chain) was determined in a study of blood T cells in healthy people across ages. Using a J-beta primer mix together with a sample-barcoded 5' primer, a second PCR was run for roughly 7 to 11 cycles. A template-switch adaptor that had 12 random nucleotides put a tag on each cDNA molecule. Sequencing yielded, for each sample, at least 2.5 million paired-end reads carrying CDR3. Using its own MiXCR run on the 5' RACE reads, TCRdb lists one record per CDR3 protein. The data show some 1.5 million distinct CDR3 sequences, about 42% seen once. This clonotype was observed at least ten times. The draw of peripheral blood yielded roughly 9.4 milliliters from each donor. At least 5 micrograms of total RNA were extracted per sample. The source material was blood. This TCR derives from a woman younger than 35 in good health.

The CDR3 DNA follows: TGTGCCAGCAGTCCGGGACTAGCGGCGTCCTACAATGAGCAGTACTTC. Translation gives CASSPGLAASYNEQYF. The chain is built from TRBV12-3 or TRBV12-4 and TRBJ2-1; 11 bases are a match to TRBD2. The end of the DNA aligns better with TRBJ2-7, so the J call may be wrong. This CDR3 has 16 residues.